This TCR beta chain was identified in a study of T cell repertoires in cytomegalovirus infection. About the study: Signatures in public TCR beta sequences pointed to both CMV infection and matching HLA type.

As concerns this clonotype: Its target is not known.

Germline CDR1 is MNHEY and CDR2 is SVGAGI. Trimming cost V 6 bases and J 3 bases; bases outside gene matches: 14. CDR3 length: 18 residues. TCRdb used MiXCR to reprocess the reads, holding one entry per CDR3 protein. This sample has a few hundred thousand distinct CDR3 sequences, with about 28% found just once. Overall study results and limits: Cumulative public TCR beta family frequency identified carriers of CMV plus the relevant HLA.

This TCR was recovered from a human donor in good health (CMV status not recorded). Some clones in this sample may be carry-over from other donors' samples. The rearrangement joins TRBV6-5 to TRBJ2-7; TRBD2 matches 13 bases. The material sequenced was cultured PBMCs, taken from culture after CMV antigen stimulation. The CDR3 loop is CASSRGGAGLAGLYEQYF. The CDR3 DNA follows: TGTGCCAGCAGCCGGGGAGGGGCGGGACTAGCGGGGCTCTACGAGCAGTACTTC.